A single T cell receptor beta chain is shown here with its context. Its specificity is not known. The PCR employed 60 Vbeta primers together with 13 Jbeta primers. Authors' processing steps: In a later analysis, the count reached 74 million or so unique TCR beta chains, with 9 million to 11 million shared. Assay: immunoSEQ multiplex PCR; the TCRdb copy retains only in-frame clones and omits some. The V and J calls and clone size come from that table; D and trimming were worked out from the DNA. Of about 120,000 clones in the sample, roughly four fifths were seen once. This record belongs to a study of cytomegalovirus exposure and HLA in healthy donors. Broader study findings: Association of a missense DCLRE1C variant with TCR beta V- and J-gene trimming was reported in a later analysis. Later on, analysis showed that most CMV-associated TCR beta chains appeared to be HLA-restricted.

CDR3 length: 15 residues. V dropped 4 bases and J dropped 5; count of bases not matched to a gene: 9. The germline V gene encodes CDR1 LNHDA and CDR2 SQIVND (reference sequence). This receptor was obtained from a woman under 30 in good health and CMV-seronegative. The sequenced material came from PBMCs. This sequence joins TRBV19 and TRBJ2-5, with 8 bases matching TRBD2. CDR3 sequence (DNA): TGTGCCAGTAGTACGGGACTAGAAAGGAGGGAGACCCAGTACTTC. Translated, it gives CASSTGLERRETQYF.